The 7 T cell receptor beta chains in this list originate from one sample, sequenced in a study of shared clonotypes between healthy human individuals. Terminally differentiated effector memory CD45RA+ cells were excluded from the naive CD8 cells, which were CD45RO-negative and positively selected for CCR7. Only in-frame clones appear in the TCRdb table, and some are missing; sequencing was by immunoSEQ multiplex PCR. The sample has some 2,100,000 clones, approximately 94% seen once. Material for sequencing was naive CD8+ T cells from PBMCs. These receptors all come from a man aged 18-30 years in good health. Some clones in this sample may be carry-over from other donors' samples.

V and J are TRBV19 and TRBJ2-4; D gene uncertain. This CDR3 contains 13 residues. Germline CDR1 and CDR2: LNHDA and SQIVND (reference sequence). The V and J ends lost 0 bases and 11 bases respectively, with 11 bases between them. This CDR3 is CASSIDSTSVQYF. The CDR3 DNA reads TGTGCCAGTAGTATAGACAGTACTTCTGTTCAGTACTTC.

This chain connects TRBV9 to TRBJ1-2, with D hard to call. The CDR3 extends over 14 amino acids. V dropped 5 bases and J dropped 1 base, with 12 bases sitting between them. CDR1 and CDR2 (germline): SGDLS, YYNGEE. The CDR3 region has the DNA TGTGCCAGCAGTGTATATAGCAGTAACTATGGCTACACCTTC. Amino acid sequence: CASSVYSSNYGYTF.

This chain's CDR3 is CASSPEGEGQPQHF. The DNA for the CDR3 is TGCGCCAGCAGCCCGGAGGGGGAGGGGCAGCCCCAGCATTTT. The chain couples TRBV4-1 to TRBJ1-5; the D gene is possibly TRBD1 (6 bases). The V gene's germline CDR1 is MGHRA and CDR2 YSYEKL. Trimming pared 4 bases from V and 7 bases from J, leaving 14 bases between. The CDR3 is 14 amino acids.

J is TRBJ2-7 and V is TRBV27; TRBD1 matches 10 bases. This CDR3 is 14 amino acids long. CDR1 MNHEY and CDR2 SMNVEV come from the germline V gene (reference sequence). V trimming: 6 bases; J trimming: 4 bases; junction bases outside the gene matches: 6. In DNA, the CDR3 is TGTGCCAGCAGGGTGACAGGGGGCGGGTACGAGCAGTACTTC. This sequence encodes CASRVTGGGYEQYF.

V and J are TRBV19 and TRBJ2-3; maybe TRBD2 (5 bases). V was shortened by 4 bases and J by 6 bases, with 11 bases between the two germline ends. Germline V lookup: CDR1 LNHDA, CDR2 SQIVND (reference sequence). This CDR3 is 13 amino acids long. CDR3 bases: TGTGCCAGTAGTAGCCTACTAGGGGATACGCAGTATTTT. Protein product: CASSSLLGDTQYF.

The sample holds one count of this clone. The genes are TRBV19 and TRBJ1-2; TRBD1 matches 10 bases. This CDR3 is built from 16 residues. Germline lookup yields CDR1 LNHDA and CDR2 SQIVND (reference sequence). V lost 7 bases and J lost 3; bases outside the gene matches: 11. The CDR3 DNA reads TGTGCCAGTACCGTAGACCGGGACAGGGGTGACTATGGCTACACCTTC. Its protein product is CASTVDRDRGDYGYTF. The full variable domain, completed using reference TRBV19 and TRBJ1-2, is DGGITQSPKYLFRKEGQNVTLSCEQNLNHDAMYWYRQDPGQGLRLIYYSQIVNDFQKGDIAEGYSVSREKKESFPLTVTSAQKNPTAFYLCASTVDRDRGDYGYTFGSGTRLTVV.

This clone was seen just once. V and J are TRBV7-9 and TRBJ2-3; D call uncertain. The germline V gene has CDR1 SEHNR and CDR2 FQNEAQ (reference sequence). The CDR3 contains 13 residues. The V gene lost 1 base and the J gene lost 13 bases, with 15 bases spanning the gap. The CDR3 protein is CASSLEFQEPEYF. For the CDR3, the DNA is TGTGCCAGCAGCTTAGAATTTCAGGAGCCAGAGTATTTT. The variable domain in full, completed from reference TRBV7-9 and TRBJ2-3, reads DTGVSQNPRHKITKRGQNVTFRCDPISEHNRLYWYRQTLGQGPEFLTYFQNEAQLEKSRLLSDRFSAERPKGSFSTLEIQRTEQGDSAMYLCASSLEFQEPEYFGPGTRLTVL.